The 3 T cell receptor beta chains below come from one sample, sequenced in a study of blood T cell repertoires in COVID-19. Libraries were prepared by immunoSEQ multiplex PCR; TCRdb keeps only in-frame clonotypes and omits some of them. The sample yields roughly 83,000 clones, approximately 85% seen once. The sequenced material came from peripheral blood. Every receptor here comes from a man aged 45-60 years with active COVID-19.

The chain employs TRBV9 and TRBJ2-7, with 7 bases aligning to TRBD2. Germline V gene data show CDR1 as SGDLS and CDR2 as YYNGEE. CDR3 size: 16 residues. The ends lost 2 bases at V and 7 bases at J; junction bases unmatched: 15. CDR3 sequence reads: CASSVIPAGKVGEQYF. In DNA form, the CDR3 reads TGTGCCAGCAGCGTTATTCCAGCGGGAAAGGTGGGAGAGCAGTACTTC.

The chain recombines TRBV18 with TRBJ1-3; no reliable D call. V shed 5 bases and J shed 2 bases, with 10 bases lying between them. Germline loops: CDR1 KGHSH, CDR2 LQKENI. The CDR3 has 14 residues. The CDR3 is CASSSTGAGNTIYF. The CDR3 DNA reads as TGTGCCAGCTCATCAACCGGTGCTGGAAACACCATATATTTT. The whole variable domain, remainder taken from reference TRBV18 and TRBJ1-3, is NAGVMQNPRHLVRRRGQEARLRCSPMKGHSHVYWYRQLPEEGLKFMVYLQKENIIDESGMPKERFSAEFPKEGPSILRIQQVVRGDSAAYFCASSSTGAGNTIYFGEGSWLTVV.

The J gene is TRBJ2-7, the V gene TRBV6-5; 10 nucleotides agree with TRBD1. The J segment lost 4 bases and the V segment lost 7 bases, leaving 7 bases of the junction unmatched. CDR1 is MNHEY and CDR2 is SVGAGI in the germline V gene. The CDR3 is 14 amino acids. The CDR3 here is CASKWGQGSYEQYF. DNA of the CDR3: TGTGCCAGCAAGTGGGGACAGGGGTCTTACGAGCAGTACTTC.